This T cell receptor beta chain appears in the sequencing data of a study of T cell responses to AZD1222 COVID-19 vaccine. Study in general: It was second doses at about 4 or about 12 weeks that were pooled. Study observations and caveats: Close to half of all spike-specific TCRs reportedly target regions of the variants that are unmutated. Spike-specific TCR breadth rose after two AZD1222 doses, and depth rose as well. Baseline serology detected seropositivity in only six or seven AZD1222 recipients.

Sequenced by immunoSEQ multiplex PCR; TCRdb stores in-frame clones only, minus some. The profile covers roughly 55,000 clones, with 80% to 90% appearing a single time and roughly 2% taken by the ten largest. Remarks on this clone: Its specificity is unknown.

Germline CDR1 and CDR2: SGHRS and YFSETQ. The trim removed 3 bases at V and 4 bases at J, leaving 3 bases unmatched. The CDR3 runs to 13 residues. This sequence joins TRBV5-1 and TRBJ1-2, with 7 positions matching TRBD1. The sample was peripheral blood, taken on day 0 of AZD1222 vaccination. The sequence derives from an adult in good health. CDR3 region: CASSSGQSYGYTF. In nucleotides, the CDR3 is TGCGCCAGCAGCTCGGGACAGAGCTATGGCTACACCTTC.